Below, 20 T cell receptor beta chains from the same sample are listed, as sequenced in a study of T cells after yellow fever vaccination. One entry per CDR3 protein results from TCRdb running MiXCR on the 5' RACE reads. The table includes some 170,000 distinct CDR3 sequences, around 9% detected once. Source: CD8+ T cells sorted from PBMCs, taken 45 days after the yellow fever booster vaccination. The receptors come from a young man who received the YFV17D yellow fever vaccine.

The J gene is TRBJ2-1, the V gene TRBV14; D tentatively reads TRBD1 or TRBD2 (5 bases each). The CDR3 totals 16 residues. V was clipped by 1 base and J by 0 bases, with 10 bases between them. Germline V gene data show CDR1 as SGHDN and CDR2 as FVKESK. The CDR3 DNA is TGTGCCAGCAGCCAAGGGTCGGGGCCCTCCTACAATGAGCAGTTCTTC. Amino acid sequence: CASSQGSGPSYNEQFF.

This clonotype was counted only a few times. V is TRBV5-1 and J is TRBJ1-4, with a tentative D call TRBD1 (5 bases). The V end lost 3 bases, the J end lost 5 bases, and 11 bases lay between the germline ends. This CDR3 region has 14 residues. Germline-derived CDR1 and CDR2 are SGHRS and YFSETQ. Written as DNA, the CDR3 is TGCGCCAGCAGCTCCCGGGGGGGGAATGAAAAACTGTTTTTT. This sequence encodes CASSSRGGNEKLFF.

Many counts were recorded for this clonotype. V gene TRBV24-1 combines with J gene TRBJ2-1, with 13 bases lining up with TRBD2. Germline V gene sequence: CDR1 KGHDR, CDR2 SFDVKD. Unmatched junction bases numbered 6, after V lost 3 bases and J lost 8 bases. The CDR3 extends over 16 amino acids. CDR3 in DNA: TGTGCCACCAGTGATCCCGGACTAGCGGGGGTTGATGAGCAGTTCTTC. Protein product: CATSDPGLAGVDEQFF.

This clonotype was counted a few times. The chain employs TRBV12-3 or TRBV12-4 and TRBJ1-2, with 9 bases that match TRBD1. This CDR3 has 15 residues. The V and J ends lost 8 bases and 4 bases, in that order; junction bases with no gene match: 11. This CDR3 is CASDLVGQGSYGYTF. The CDR3 region has the DNA TGTGCCAGCGATCTTGTCGGACAGGGGAGCTATGGCTACACCTTC.

The chain links TRBV4-3 to TRBJ2-2; TRBD2 matches 8 bases. The CDR3 loop spans 15 amino acids. Trimming at V came to 2 bases and at J to 5 bases, leaving 4 bases not matched to a gene. The germline CDR1 and CDR2 sequences are LGHNA and YSLEER. The CDR3 DNA follows: TGCGCCAGCAGCCAACGGGCGGGGGGTACCGGGGAGCTGTTTTTT. Encoded protein: CASSQRAGGTGELFF.

This clonotype is a singleton in its sample. The chain links TRBV2 to TRBJ1-2; D unclear. The CDR3 contains 13 residues. Germline V gene lookup returns CDR1 SNHLY and CDR2 FYNNEI. Trimming cost V 6 bases and J 2 bases, with 10 bases left between them. This CDR3 is CASRSQMNYGYTF. The CDR3 DNA follows: TGTGCCAGCAGATCCCAGATGAACTATGGCTACACCTTC. The full variable domain, in which reference TRBV2 and TRBJ1-2 provide the parts outside the CDR3, is EPEVTQTPSHQVTQMGQEVILRCVPISNHLYFYWYRQILGQKVEFLVSFYNNEISEKSEIFDDQFSVERPDGSNFTLKIRSTKLEDSAMYFCASRSQMNYGYTFGSGTRLTVV.

This clonotype occurred a few times. The chain recombines TRBV5-1 with TRBJ1-2, with 7 bases identical to TRBD1. J gave up 1 base and V 4 bases, and 13 bases lay outside the gene matches. The CDR3 is 17 residues long. Germline values: CDR1 SGHRS, CDR2 YFSETQ. As DNA, the CDR3 is TGCGCCAGCAGCGCGCCCGTCGGGACAGCAATTAACTATGGCTACACCTTC. Encoded protein: CASSAPVGTAINYGYTF.

The V call is TRBV7-6, the J call TRBJ2-7; D may be TRBD2 (6 bases). Germline lookup yields CDR1 SGHVS and CDR2 FNYEAQ. V lost 8 bases and J lost 4, with 21 bases in between. The CDR3 sequence is 15 residues long. The CDR3 DNA is TGTGCCAGCGTCCCGGGAGCAGGCGGACATTACGAGCAGTACTTC. This translates into CASVPGAGGHYEQYF. Together with reference TRBV7-6 and TRBJ2-7, the CDR3 gives the full variable domain: GAGVSQSPRYKVTKRGQDVALRCDPISGHVSLYWYRQALGQGPEFLTYFNYEAQQDKSGLPNDRFSAERPEGSISTLTIQRTEQRDSAMYRCASVPGAGGHYEQYFGPGTRLTVT.

The J gene is TRBJ2-7, the V gene TRBV2; no clear D. There are 15 residues in the CDR3. Trimming pared 5 bases from V and 4 bases from J, leaving 18 bases between. In germline, CDR1 is SNHLY, CDR2 FYNNEI. For the CDR3, the DNA is TGTGCCAGCAGTTACATGGGAACGGGTGTGTACGAGCAGTACGTC. This encodes CASSYMGTGVYEQYV.

J is TRBJ1-1 and V is TRBV5-5; TRBD1 matches 8 bases. V trimming: 0 bases; J trimming: 7 bases; junction bases outside the gene matches: 14. The CDR3 is 17 amino acids. Germline loops: CDR1 SGHKS, CDR2 YYEKEE (reference sequence). The DNA for the CDR3 is TGTGCCAGCAGCTTGGGCATAGGGACAGGCAGCCTTTTTGAAGCTTTCTTT. This translates into CASSLGIGTGSLFEAFF.

A few counts support this clonotype. The J gene is TRBJ2-3, the V gene TRBV7-2; TRBD2 matches 9 bases. CDR1 and CDR2 (germline): SGHTA, FQGNSA. J was trimmed by 3 bases and V by 2 bases; bases with no gene match: 9. The CDR3 has 17 amino acids. The CDR3 DNA sequence: TGTGCCAGCAGCTTATTTCTAGCGGGGTTTGTAACAGATACGCAGTATTTT. Translated, it gives CASSLFLAGFVTDTQYF.

This clonotype turned up a few times. The chain uses TRBV28 and TRBJ1-3; D is unresolved. V gave up 4 bases and J gave up 0 bases, with 7 bases separating them. The CDR3 runs to 14 residues. Germline V gene sequence: CDR1 MDHEN, CDR2 SYDVKM. The CDR3 here is CASSSRNSGNTIYF. The CDR3 DNA reads as TGTGCCAGCAGTTCCCGGAACTCTGGAAACACCATATATTTT.

Only a few counts were recorded for this clonotype. The chain uses TRBV6-5 and TRBJ1-3; D remains unclear. The CDR3 runs to 13 residues. CDR1 is MNHEY, CDR2 SVGAGI, per germline. Trimming stripped 1 base from V and 2 bases from J, with 3 bases between. The CDR3 DNA is TGTGCCAGCAGTTACTATCCTGGAAACACCATATATTTT. Translated, it gives CASSYYPGNTIYF.

The chain combines TRBV7-2 with TRBJ1-6; unclear D gene. This CDR3 spans 17 amino acids. Between the trimmed V and J ends, which lost 2 bases and 7 bases, there was a span of 18 bases. Germline CDR1 reads SGHTA; CDR2 reads FQGNSA. Here the CDR3 DNA reads TGTGCCAGCAGCTTATGGTGGCACCCGACACGGAATTCACCCCTCCACTTT. Its protein is CASSLWWHPTRNSPLHF. Looking up the rest from reference TRBV7-2 and TRBJ1-6 gives the full variable domain: GAGVSQSPSNKVTEKGKDVELRCDPISGHTALYWYRQSLGQGLEFLIYFQGNSAPDKSGLPSDRFSAERTGGSVSTLTIQRTQQEDSAVYLCASSLWWHPTRNSPLHFGNGTRLTVT.

This clonotype was seen a single time. The gene calls are TRBV7-6 and TRBJ1-4; D remains unclear. CDR1 and CDR2 from the germline V gene are SGHVS and FNYEAQ. The CDR3 covers 16 residues. V lost 5 bases to trimming and J lost 0 bases, with 13 bases between them. CDR3 residues: CASSKRHATTNEKLFF. CDR3 nucleotides: TGTGCCAGCAGCAAGAGACACGCAACAACTAATGAAAAACTGTTTTTT.

The rearrangement joins TRBV7-8 to TRBJ2-7, with D perhaps TRBD1 (5 bases). Germline CDR1 reads SGHVS; CDR2 reads FQNEAQ. The CDR3 contains 15 residues. The ends were cut back, 0 bases at V and 5 bases at J, with 14 bases in the middle. In nucleotides, the CDR3 is TGTGCCAGCAGCTTAGCTAAGGGGCCGCACGACGAGCAGTACGTC. Translating gives CASSLAKGPHDEQYV.

This clonotype came up many times. The chain joins TRBV6-2 or TRBV6-3 to TRBJ1-6; D gene unclear. The V end lost 5 bases, the J end lost 3 bases, and 11 bases lay between the germline ends. The germline V gene encodes CDR1 MNHEY and CDR2 SVGEGT. The CDR3 is made up of 15 amino acids. In nucleotides, the CDR3 is TGTGCCAGCAGTCCGGACCGAGACTATAATTCACCCCTCCACTTT. This codes for CASSPDRDYNSPLHF.

The chain joins TRBV15 to TRBJ2-3; 8 bases agree with TRBD2. CDR3 length: 15 residues. CDR1 and CDR2 (germline): LNHNV, YYDKDF (reference sequence). J was trimmed by 4 bases and V by 1 base; bases with no gene match: 4. CDR3: CATSRARGGADTQYF. The CDR3 region has the DNA TGTGCCACCAGCAGAGCACGGGGGGGCGCAGATACGCAGTATTTT.

This clonotype was detected only a few times. The J gene is TRBJ2-7, the V gene TRBV25-1, with D hard to call. V gave up 1 base and J gave up 5 bases, with 3 bases separating them. This CDR3 is 11 amino acids long. Germline loops: CDR1 MGHDK, CDR2 SYGVNS. The DNA for the CDR3 is TGTGCCAGCAGTGAATCTCACGAGCAGTACTTC. It is translated as CASSESHEQYF.

The chain couples TRBV19 to TRBJ2-3; D possibly uses TRBD1 or TRBD2 (5 bases each). The CDR3 is 17 residues long. CDR1 LNHDA and CDR2 SQIVND come from the germline V gene (reference sequence). The ends were cut back, 5 bases at V and 3 bases at J, with 21 bases in the middle. CDR3 protein: CASSWGPFREVTDTQYF. In DNA form, the CDR3 reads TGTGCCAGTAGTTGGGGCCCGTTTCGGGAAGTAACAGATACGCAGTATTTT.